A single T cell receptor (beta chain) is shown here with its context. Its specificity is unknown. One end of the junction varies from germline; a read error may be responsible. This entry is derived from a study of Graves' ophthalmopathy and Graves' hyperthyroidism. Study findings and constraints: Most expanded thyroid clonotypes above 0.001 frequency also appeared in blood. A model of 13 signatures distinguished ophthalmopathy from stable hyperthyroidism at around 90% sensitivity and approximately 77% specificity.

Germline V lookup: CDR1 DFQATT, CDR2 SNEGSKA (reference sequence). This CDR3 is built from 17 residues. Ophthalmopathy donors' eye disease showed moderate-to-severe activity, CAS of at least 3, NOSPECS of at least 4 and duration under 3 months. Other autoimmune diseases, uncontrolled infections, pregnancy or lactation led to the exclusion of patients. TCR beta CDR3 amplification used RNA transcripts. HTBI primers primed a first-round RT-PCR, and a second-round multiplex PCR followed. TCRdb itself ran the multiplex PCR reads through MiXCR, one entry per CDR3 protein. The table records about 740,000 distinct CDR3 sequences, approximately 40% of them present only once.

The clonotype was recovered from an adult man with Graves' ophthalmopathy. J is TRBJ1-6 and V is TRBV20-1, with D possibly being TRBD1 (5 bases). Sequenced: peripheral blood. CDR3 sequence (DNA): TGCAGTGCTAGAGACCTACAGGAGATCCTCTATGATTCACCCCTCCACTTT. Translated, it gives CSARDLQEILYDSPLHF.